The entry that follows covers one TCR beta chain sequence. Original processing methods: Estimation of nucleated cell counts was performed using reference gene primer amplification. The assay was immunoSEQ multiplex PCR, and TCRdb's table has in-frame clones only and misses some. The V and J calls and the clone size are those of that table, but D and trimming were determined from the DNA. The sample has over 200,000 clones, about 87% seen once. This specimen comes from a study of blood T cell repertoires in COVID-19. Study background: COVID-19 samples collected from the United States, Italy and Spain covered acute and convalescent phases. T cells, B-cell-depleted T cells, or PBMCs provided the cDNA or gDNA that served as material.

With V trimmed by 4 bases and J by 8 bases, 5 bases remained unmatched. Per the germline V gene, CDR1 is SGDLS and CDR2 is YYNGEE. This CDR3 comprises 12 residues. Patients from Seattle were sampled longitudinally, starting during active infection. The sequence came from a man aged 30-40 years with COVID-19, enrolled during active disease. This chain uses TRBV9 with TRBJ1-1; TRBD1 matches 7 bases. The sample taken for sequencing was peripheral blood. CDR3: CASSTPTGEAFF. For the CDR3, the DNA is TGTGCCAGCAGCACCCCGACAGGGGAAGCTTTCTTT.